These T cell receptor beta chains were read from a single sample in a study of cytomegalovirus exposure and HLA in healthy donors. Data came from immunoSEQ multiplex PCR; TCRdb stores just in-frame clones and leaves some out. The sample shows roughly 150,000 clones, roughly 86% of them seen only once. Material: PBMCs. These receptor sequences come from a young man in good health and CMV-seropositive. Both conserved end residues are part of each CDR3. The D gene is left open where the match is weak. Expanded clones are given a class, and other clones once, few, many or no size at all.

D | J | V | size | CDR3 | DNA
TRBD1 | TRBJ2-7 | TRBV2 | . | CASTAGGPSSYEQYF | TGTGCCAGCACTGCAGGGGGCCCGAGCTCCTACGAGCAGTACTTC
TRBD1 | TRBJ1-4 | TRBV5-4 | . | CASSLGGGTANEKLFF | TGTGCCAGCAGCTTGGGCGGCGGGACAGCTAATGAAAAACTGTTTTTT
TRBD2 | TRBJ2-1 | TRBV2 | . | CASSGLAGGTYNEQFF | TGTGCCAGCAGTGGACTAGCGGGAGGAACCTACAATGAGCAGTTCTTC
TRBD2 | TRBJ2-1 | TRBV6-1 | . | CASARQRGEYEQFF | TGTGCCAGCGCCCGGCAGCGGGGGGAATACGAGCAGTTCTTC
. | TRBJ2-7 | TRBV7-2 | . | CASSFRTGDYEQYF | TGTGCCAGCAGCTTCCGGACTGGTGACTACGAGCAGTACTTC
. | TRBJ2-3 | TRBV11-2 | . | CASSEGGSTLDTQYF | TGTGCCAGCAGCGAAGGGGGTTCTACCCTAGATACGCAGTATTTT
. | TRBJ1-1 | TRBV1 | . | CTSSQVPGGGRCNTEAFF | TGCACCAGCAGCCAAGTCCCCGGGGGTGGGCGATGTAACACTGAAGCTTTCTTT
. | TRBJ1-2 | TRBV15 | . | CATSTTLQGGGYTF | TGTGCCACCAGCACCACCCTCCAGGGTGGAGGCTACACCTTC
. | TRBJ2-4 | TRBV5-1 | . | CASSLAFGSKNIQYF | TGCGCCAGCAGCTTGGCTTTCGGGTCCAAAAACATTCAGTACTTC
. | TRBJ1-6 | TRBV6-5 | . | CASSTTTVYNSPLHF | TGTGCCAGCAGTACAACGACAGTTTATAATTCACCCCTCCACTTT
. | TRBJ2-5 | TRBV10-3 | . | CAISEDGEETQYF | TGTGCCATCAGCGAAGACGGAGAAGAGACCCAGTACTTC
. | TRBJ2-7 | TRBV13 | . | CASSFTGEGDYEQYF | TGTGCCAGCAGCTTCACGGGAGAGGGTGACTACGAGCAGTACTTC
TRBD2 | TRBJ2-7 | TRBV5-8 | . | CASSLAVSGRPDNTYEQYF | TGTGCCAGCAGCTTGGCGGTTAGCGGGAGGCCCGATAACACCTACGAGCAGTACTTC
. | TRBJ2-2 | TRBV6-5 | . | CASSYDRKFAGELFF | TGTGCCAGCAGTTACGATAGAAAGTTTGCCGGGGAGCTGTTTTTT
TRBD2 | TRBJ2-5 | TRBV2 | . | CASSINLAGGYQETQYF | TGTGCCAGCAGTATAAACCTAGCGGGGGGCTACCAAGAGACCCAGTACTTC
. | TRBJ2-2 | TRBV5-6 | . | CASSRGTGELFF | TGTGCCAGCAGCCGGGGGACCGGGGAGCTGTTTTTT
TRBD2 | TRBJ2-7 | TRBV6-1 | . | CASSEALAGDYEQYF | TGTGCCAGCAGTGAGGCCCTAGCGGGGGACTACGAGCAGTACTTC
. | TRBJ1-2 | TRBV12-5 | . | CASGLVLRGRGGYTF | TGTGCTAGTGGTTTGGTACTACGGGGGAGGGGTGGCTACACCTTC
TRBD2 | TRBJ2-5 | TRBV7-8 | . | CASSLGATSGRVEETQYF | TGTGCCAGCAGCTTAGGGGCGACTAGCGGGAGGGTAGAAGAGACCCAGTACTTC
TRBD1 | TRBJ1-2 | TRBV5-1 | . | CASSLESGQLYGYTF | TGCGCCAGCAGCTTGGAGTCGGGACAGCTCTATGGCTACACCTTC
. | TRBJ2-1 | TRBV11-3 | . | CASSPDSTYNEQFF | TGTGCCAGCAGCCCGGACAGTACCTACAATGAGCAGTTCTTC
. | TRBJ2-7 | TRBV7-9 | . | CASTGHGRGEQYF | TGTGCCAGCACGGGGCACGGGAGAGGCGAGCAGTACTTC
. | TRBJ1-4 | TRBV6-1 | . | CATQGERKLFF | TGTGCCACCCAGGGTGAAAGAAAACTGTTTTTT
. | TRBJ2-1 | TRBV10-3 | . | CAISKTGPSYNEQFF | TGTGCCATCAGCAAAACAGGGCCTTCCTACAATGAGCAGTTCTTC
. | TRBJ2-5 | TRBV6-5 | . | CASSSDQGLRETQYF | TGTGCCAGCAGTTCCGACCAGGGTCTGAGAGAGACCCAGTACTTC
TRBD1 | TRBJ2-7 | TRBV6-6 | . | CASSYDRAYEQYF | TGTGCCAGCAGTTACGACAGGGCCTACGAGCAGTACTTC
. | TRBJ1-2 | TRBV6-6 | . | CASSYPPTENYGYTF | TGTGCCAGCAGTTACCCGCCCACTGAAAACTATGGCTACACCTTC
. | TRBJ2-5 | TRBV19 | . | CASSIYRGSQETQYF | TGTGCCAGTAGTATTTACCGGGGTAGTCAAGAGACCCAGTACTTC
. | TRBJ1-1 | TRBV18 | . | CASSPSQRSTEAFF | TGTGCCAGCTCGCCTAGTCAACGGAGCACTGAAGCTTTCTTT
TRBD1 | TRBJ2-3 | TRBV6-1 | . | CASSEVPGTGGRDTQYF | TGTGCCAGCAGTGAAGTCCCCGGGACAGGGGGGAGGGATACGCAGTATTTT
. | TRBJ2-5 | TRBV7-6 | . | CASSLAAGVNQETQYF | TGTGCCAGCAGCTTAGCGGCAGGGGTGAACCAAGAGACCCAGTACTTC
. | TRBJ2-7 | TRBV15 | few | CATSRVVVYSEQYF | TGTGCCACCAGCAGAGTCGTCGTCTACAGCGAGCAGTACTTC
. | TRBJ2-3 | TRBV9 | . | CASSPGGGPDTQYF | TGTGCCAGCAGCCCAGGCGGAGGGCCAGATACGCAGTATTTT
. | TRBJ2-5 | TRBV5-1 | once | CASSPDWWETQYF | TGCGCCAGCAGTCCCGACTGGTGGGAGACCCAGTACTTC
. | TRBJ1-1 | TRBV7-9 | . | CASRARQTDGLNTEAFF | TGTGCCAGCAGAGCTAGACAGACTGACGGTCTGAACACTGAAGCTTTCTTT
. | TRBJ1-3 | TRBV7-7 | . | CASSPGGRNTIYF | TGTGCCAGCAGCCCTGGCGGTCGAAACACCATATATTTT
. | TRBJ2-1 | TRBV4-1 | . | CASSQLLEQFF | TGCGCCAGCAGCCAACTGCTAGAGCAGTTCTTC
TRBD2 | TRBJ2-1 | TRBV11-2 | . | CASSQLAGVGYNEQFF | TGTGCCAGCAGCCAACTAGCGGGAGTAGGCTACAATGAGCAGTTCTTC
TRBD1 | TRBJ1-6 | TRBV30 | . | CAWRRRQGTPYNSPLHF | TGTGCCTGGAGGCGCAGACAGGGGACCCCCTATAATTCACCCCTCCACTTT
TRBD2 | TRBJ2-5 | TRBV4-2 | . | CASSRTSGGQETQYF | TGTGCCAGCAGCCGAACTAGCGGGGGCCAAGAGACCCAGTACTTC
TRBD1 | TRBJ1-5 | TRBV2 | . | CASRDRVGFGQPQHF | TGTGCCAGCAGGGACAGGGTTGGGTTTGGTCAGCCCCAGCATTTT